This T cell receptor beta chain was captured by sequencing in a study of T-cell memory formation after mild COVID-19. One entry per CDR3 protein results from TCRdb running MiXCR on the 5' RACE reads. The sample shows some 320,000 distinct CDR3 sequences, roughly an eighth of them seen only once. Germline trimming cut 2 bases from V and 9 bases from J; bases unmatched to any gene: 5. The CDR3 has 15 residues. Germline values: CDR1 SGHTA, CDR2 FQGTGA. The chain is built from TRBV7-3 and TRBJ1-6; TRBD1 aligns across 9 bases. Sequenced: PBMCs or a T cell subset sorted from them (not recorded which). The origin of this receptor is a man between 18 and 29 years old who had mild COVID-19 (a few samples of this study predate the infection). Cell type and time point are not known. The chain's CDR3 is CASSLLGQGTSPLHF. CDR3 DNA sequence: TGTGCCAGCAGCTTACTCGGACAGGGGACTTCACCCCTCCACTTT.